These 23 T cell receptor beta chains share one sample of origin, sequenced in a study of cytomegalovirus exposure and HLA in healthy donors (dated by TCRdb to 2015 to 2018). The library was prepared using the immunoSEQ multiplex PCR assay. For the multiplex PCR, a mixture combining 60 forward primers for TCR Vbeta segments and 13 reverse primers for TCR Jbeta segments was used. The immuneACCESS repertoire file appears here via TCRdb, limited to in-frame rearrangements. These files lack a portion of the clones; in checked studies, under half of the deficit traces to unresolved V genes, and the cause of the others is not known. The sample table records over 95,000 clones; around 73% of these occur just once. The ten largest make up about 5% of the sample. Material for sequencing was PBMCs. The receptors stem from a woman aged 30 to 39 in good health and CMV-seropositive.

The chain employs TRBV28 and TRBJ1-2; 11 positions agree with TRBD1. The CDR3 loop spans 15 amino acids. Unmatched junction bases numbered 4, after V lost 3 bases and J lost 4 bases. Germline-derived CDR1 and CDR2 are MDHEN and SYDVKM. The CDR3 nucleotides read TGTGCCAGCAGTTTTAGGACAGGGGGCCGCTATGGCTACACCTTC. It codes for CASSFRTGGRYGYTF.

This clone turned up a few times. The V and J genes are TRBV5-6 and TRBJ1-1; D possibly corresponds to TRBD1 (6 bases). Germline CDR1 and CDR2: SGHDT and YYEEEE. The V end lost 4 bases, the J end lost 2 bases, and 12 bases lay between the germline ends. The CDR3 contains 14 residues. For the CDR3, the DNA is TGTGCCAGCAGCAGCACAGGGTTTAACACTGAAGCTTTCTTT. It codes for CASSSTGFNTEAFF.

This clone was seen only a few times. The rearrangement links TRBV2 to TRBJ2-5, with D perhaps TRBD2 (5 bases). The DNA matches TRBJ2-7 better at its end, which makes the J call doubtful. Germline assignment: CDR1 SNHLY and CDR2 FYNNEI. This CDR3 contains 14 residues. The CDR3 loop is CANERASLSYEQYF. The CDR3 DNA sequence: TGTGCCAACGAAAGGGCTAGCCTCTCCTACGAGCAGTACTTC.

The genes are TRBV14 and TRBJ1-1, with a possible D match to TRBD1 (6 bases). The CDR3 extends over 14 amino acids. Germline-derived CDR1 and CDR2 are SGHDN and FVKESK. Trimming stripped 0 bases from V and 4 bases from J, with 9 bases between. The CDR3 region has the DNA TGTGCCAGCAGCCAAGACCTAGGGGGCACTGAAGCTTTCTTT. Translating gives CASSQDLGGTEAFF. The full variable domain, rest sourced from reference TRBV14 and TRBJ1-1, is EAGVTQFPSHSVIEKGQTVTLRCDPISGHDNLYWYRRVMGKEIKFLLHFVKESKQDESGMPNNRFLAERTGGTYSTLKVQPAELEDSGVYFCASSQDLGGTEAFFGQGTRLTVV.

The V and J genes are TRBV6-5 and TRBJ2-7, with TRBD1 matching over 8 bases. This CDR3 has 14 residues. The germline CDR1 and CDR2 sequences are MNHEY and SVGAGI. The V gene end was trimmed by 5 bases and the J gene end by 6 bases; junction bases not matched to a gene: 9. CDR3 DNA sequence: TGTGCCAGCAGTCCCGGGACAGGCTCTTCCGAGCAGTACTTC. It encodes CASSPGTGSSEQYF.

V is TRBV5-4 and J is TRBJ2-3; D gene uncertain. V was shortened by 0 bases and J by 2 bases, with 7 bases between the two germline ends. The CDR3 length is 14 residues. Germline CDR1 is SGHNT and CDR2 is YYREEE (reference sequence). The CDR3 reads CASSLVSDTDTQYF. Here the CDR3 DNA reads TGTGCCAGCAGCTTGGTATCAGACACAGATACGCAGTATTTT.

V usage is TRBV19 and J usage is TRBJ1-2; D is unresolved. The CDR3 runs 15 residues. Trimming removed 4 bases at V and 0 bases at J, with 12 bases between. Germline V gives CDR1 LNHDA, CDR2 SQIVND (reference sequence). CDR3 in DNA: TGTGCCAGTAGTACCTGGACGGGGACTAACTATGGCTACACCTTC. This codes for CASSTWTGTNYGYTF.

The chain has TRBV6-6 and TRBJ2-1, with D maybe TRBD1 (6 bases). The germline CDR1 and CDR2 sequences are MNHNY and SVGAGI (reference sequence). The CDR3 extends over 15 amino acids. V lost 2 bases, J lost 5 bases, and 13 bases lay in between. The CDR3 loop reads CASSYPGQGNNEQFF. CDR3 DNA: TGTGCCAGCAGTTACCCGGGGCAGGGGAACAATGAGCAGTTCTTC.

V is TRBV9 and J is TRBJ2-7; perhaps TRBD1 as D (5 bases). Trimming took 0 bases from V and 5 from J, leaving 15 bases between them. The CDR3 spans 15 residues. The germline gives CDR1 SGDLS, CDR2 YYNGEE. The CDR3 sequence is CASSVGRTGVDEQYF. The CDR3 DNA reads as TGTGCCAGCAGCGTAGGTCGAACAGGTGTAGACGAGCAGTACTTC.

The rearrangement uses TRBV6-1 and TRBJ2-3, with D possibly matching TRBD2 (6 bases). The CDR3 is 12 residues long. V was cut by 6 bases and J by 9 bases, with 13 bases left in between. Germline lookup yields CDR1 MNHNS and CDR2 SASEGT. The CDR3 coding sequence is TGTGCCAGCAGCTCGGTCGGAGGGACGCAGTATTTT. Protein: CASSSVGGTQYF.

This clone was counted only a few times. The chain joins TRBV10-2 to TRBJ1-2; 7 nucleotides agree with TRBD1. Germline CDR1 is WSHSY and CDR2 is SAAADI. The length of the CDR3 is 12 residues. V was pared by 11 bases and J by 1 base, with 4 bases of the junction left unmatched. This CDR3 is CAATGSNYGYTF. In DNA, the CDR3 is TGCGCCGCGACAGGGAGTAACTATGGCTACACCTTC.

The genes are TRBV6-6 and TRBJ1-2; 7 bases are shared with TRBD1. The ends lost 7 bases at V and 7 bases at J; junction bases unmatched: 15. Germline V gives CDR1 MNHNY, CDR2 SVGAGI (reference sequence). The CDR3 has 15 amino acids. The CDR3 DNA sequence: TGTGCCAGCAAAGGGACAGTCGTCGACGGGGTTGGCTACACCTTC. Protein: CASKGTVVDGVGYTF.

The gene calls are TRBV30 and TRBJ1-1, with 8 bases identical to TRBD1. J gave up 1 base and V 3 bases, and 4 bases lay outside the gene matches. Per germline, CDR1 GTSNPN and CDR2 SVGIG (reference sequence). This CDR3 has 14 amino acids. The CDR3 is CAWRPGGRNTEAFF. In DNA form, the CDR3 reads TGTGCCTGGAGGCCAGGGGGCAGGAACACTGAAGCTTTCTTT.

The chain uses TRBV2 and TRBJ2-7; 9 bases line up with TRBD2. The trim removed 5 bases at V and 6 bases at J, leaving 8 bases unmatched. Germline CDR1 SNHLY, CDR2 FYNNEI. The CDR3 is made up of 14 amino acids. CDR3 residues: CASSLGGGVLEQYF. DNA of the CDR3: TGTGCCAGCAGTCTGGGCGGGGGGGTCCTCGAGCAGTACTTC.

The chain uses TRBV9 and TRBJ1-1; perhaps TRBD1 as D (6 bases). Deletions cut 2 bases from V and 6 bases from J, with 8 bases between. Germline V gene data show CDR1 as SGDLS and CDR2 as YYNGEE. The CDR3 extends over 12 amino acids. The CDR3 region is CASSVGQSEAFF. The CDR3 DNA reads as TGTGCCAGCAGCGTCGGACAGTCTGAAGCTTTCTTT.

The CDR3 spells CASSLSGANQPQHF. In DNA, the CDR3 is TGCGCCAGCAGCTTGAGCGGGGCAAATCAGCCCCAGCATTTT. V and J are TRBV5-1 and TRBJ1-5; a weak D match, TRBD1 (5 bases). The V end lost 1 base, the J end lost 4 bases, and 9 bases lay between the germline ends. CDR1 SGHRS and CDR2 YFSETQ come from the germline V gene. The length of the CDR3 is 14 residues.

In nucleotides, the CDR3 is TGTGCCAGTAGTACCCAATCCGGGACCTACGAGCAGTACTTC. Translation: CASSTQSGTYEQYF. The chain carries TRBV19 and TRBJ2-7, with D perhaps matching TRBD2 (5 bases). Germline CDR1 LNHDA, CDR2 SQIVND (reference sequence). V lost 4 bases and J 2 bases, leaving 12 bases between the germline ends. The CDR3 is 14 amino acids.

The chain combines TRBV14 with TRBJ2-2; D call uncertain. Looked up from germline, CDR1 is SGHDN and CDR2 is FVKESK. The V gene lost 2 bases and the J gene lost 7 bases, with 8 bases spanning the gap. There are 13 residues in the CDR3. The CDR3 reads CASSQSGGGELFF. The CDR3 DNA is TGTGCCAGCAGCCAAAGTGGCGGCGGGGAGCTGTTTTTT.

The gene calls are TRBV28 and TRBJ1-5; 9 bases map to TRBD1. V shed 6 bases and J 4 bases; nucleotides not matched to a gene: 4. The CDR3 has 14 amino acids. From germline, CDR1 is MDHEN and CDR2 SYDVKM. CDR3 sequence reads: CASSPGTGNQPQHF. In DNA, the CDR3 is TGTGCCAGCAGCCCAGGGACAGGGAATCAGCCCCAGCATTTT.

V and J are TRBV18 and TRBJ2-5, with unresolved D. The J call may be mistaken, given a closer DNA end match to TRBJ2-7. This CDR3 is 12 amino acids long. Germline V gene sequence: CDR1 KGHSH, CDR2 LQKENI. CDR3 DNA: TGTGCCAGCTCACCCCAGGCCCACGAGCAGTACTTC. This translates into CASSPQAHEQYF.

The J gene is TRBJ1-5, the V gene TRBV6-5; 7 bases match TRBD1. CDR1 is MNHEY and CDR2 is SVGAGI in the germline V gene. The CDR3 is made up of 14 amino acids. V shed 7 bases and J 2 bases; nucleotides not matched to a gene: 5. The CDR3 DNA follows: TGTGCCAGCAAACAGGGGTTCGGCAATCAGCCCCAGCATTTT. This gives the protein CASKQGFGNQPQHF.

The V gene is TRBV7-6, the J gene TRBJ2-7, with TRBD2 matching 9 bases. Germline trimming cut 5 bases from V and 3 bases from J; bases unmatched to any gene: 11. The germline V gene has CDR1 SGHVS and CDR2 FNYEAQ. The CDR3 is made up of 16 amino acids. As DNA, the CDR3 is TGTGCCAGCAGCCCCGTCGGGGTAGCGGGAGACTACGAGCAGTACTTC. It encodes CASSPVGVAGDYEQYF.

The sample holds one count of this clone. V usage is TRBV6-1 and J usage is TRBJ1-5; D remains unclear. V gave up 1 base and J gave up 0 bases, with 7 bases separating them. The CDR3 spans 15 residues. Germline V gene sequence: CDR1 MNHNS, CDR2 SASEGT. The DNA for the CDR3 is TGTGCCAGCAGTGAAGACACAAATAGCAATCAGCCCCAGCATTTT. This gives the protein CASSEDTNSNQPQHF.